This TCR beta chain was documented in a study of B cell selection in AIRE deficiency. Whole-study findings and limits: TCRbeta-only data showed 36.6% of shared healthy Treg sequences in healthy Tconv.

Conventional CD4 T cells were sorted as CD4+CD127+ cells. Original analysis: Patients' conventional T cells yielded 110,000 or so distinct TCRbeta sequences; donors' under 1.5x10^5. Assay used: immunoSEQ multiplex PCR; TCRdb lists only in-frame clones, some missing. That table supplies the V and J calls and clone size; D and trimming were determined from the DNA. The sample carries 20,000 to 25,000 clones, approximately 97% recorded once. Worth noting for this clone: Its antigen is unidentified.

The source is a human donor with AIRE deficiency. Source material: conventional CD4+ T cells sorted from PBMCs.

CDR3 sequence (DNA): TGTGCCAGCAGCTTATTCGGGGGCTTAAACAATGAGCAGTTCTTC. Protein product: CASSLFGGLNNEQFF. The chain has TRBV11-3 and TRBJ2-1; TRBD1 or TRBD2 may be the D gene (6 bases each). The V end lost 2 bases, the J end lost 5 bases, and 13 bases lay between the germline ends. Germline lookup yields CDR1 SGHNT and CDR2 YENEEA. The length of the CDR3 is 15 residues.